The 18 T cell receptor beta chains presented below share a single source sample, sequenced in a study of cytomegalovirus exposure and HLA in healthy donors. In the PCR, 60 Vbeta and 13 Jbeta primers were used. The assay was immunoSEQ multiplex PCR, and TCRdb's table has in-frame clones only and misses some. There are about 84,000 clones in the sample; roughly 78% occur only once, and around 2.3% lies in the top ten. Sequenced input: PBMCs. The receptor set was obtained from a male donor in good health and CMV-seropositive.

This chain joins TRBV5-4 and TRBJ2-2; 12 positions agree with TRBD2. J was trimmed by 1 base and V by 3 bases; bases with no gene match: 1. The length of the CDR3 is 16 residues. In germline, CDR1 is SGHNT, CDR2 YYREEE (reference sequence). The CDR3 protein is CASSWGLAGNTGELFF. In DNA, the CDR3 is TGTGCCAGCAGCTGGGGACTAGCGGGGAACACCGGGGAGCTGTTTTTT.

The chain combines TRBV28 with TRBJ2-3; possibly TRBD2 for D (6 bases). V was shortened by 6 bases and J by 2 bases, with 21 bases between the two germline ends. Germline V CDR1 and CDR2: MDHEN, SYDVKM. There are 17 residues in the CDR3. The CDR3 loop reads CASRLPGTRGLTDTQYF. In nucleotides, the CDR3 is TGTGCCAGCAGACTACCAGGGACTCGTGGACTCACAGATACGCAGTATTTT.

This chain connects TRBV7-2 to TRBJ2-1; D perhaps matches TRBD1 (6 bases). CDR3 length: 14 residues. The germline V gene has CDR1 SGHTA and CDR2 FQGNSA. Trimming stripped 5 bases from V and 9 bases from J, with 17 bases between. CDR3 DNA: TGTGCCAGCAGCGGCCGGGCAGGGGTGGCTGAGCAGTTCTTC. Translating it yields CASSGRAGVAEQFF.

The chain links TRBV6-5 to TRBJ2-1, with TRBD2 matching 7 bases. Germline V lookup: CDR1 MNHEY, CDR2 SVGAGI. The CDR3 is 14 amino acids. After removal of 11 bases from V and 7 bases from J, the junction contained 14 bases not matched to a gene. The CDR3 DNA reads as TGTGCCGCCCGTCGGGAGGCCCTAGGGAATGAGCAGTTCTTC. Translated: CAARREALGNEQFF.

The CDR3 loop reads CAWNGLATQLFFEQFF. The CDR3, as DNA: TGTGCCTGGAATGGACTCGCGACACAGCTTTTTTTTGAGCAGTTCTTC. The chain employs TRBV30 and TRBJ2-1; D is perhaps TRBD2 (5 bases). This CDR3 has 16 amino acids. Germline V lookup: CDR1 GTSNPN, CDR2 SVGIG (reference sequence). Between the trimmed V and J ends, which lost 4 bases and 9 bases, there was a span of 25 bases.

V is TRBV28 and J is TRBJ2-7; TRBD2 agrees at 14 bases. Per the germline V gene, CDR1 is MDHEN and CDR2 is SYDVKM. The CDR3 loop spans 18 amino acids. V lost 5 bases and J lost 1; bases outside the gene matches: 10. The CDR3 region is CASSPTGLAGDRSYEQYF. CDR3 in DNA: TGTGCCAGCAGTCCGACGGGACTAGCGGGAGACAGATCCTACGAGCAGTACTTC.

This chain links TRBV9 with TRBJ2-7, with 8 nucleotides matching TRBD2. This CDR3 contains 15 residues. Germline CDR1 and CDR2: SGDLS and YYNGEE. Germline trimming cut 3 bases from V and 5 bases from J; bases unmatched to any gene: 10. The CDR3 DNA reads TGTGCCAGCAGCGCCGAGAGAAGCGGGAGCAACGAGCAGTACTTC. It translates to CASSAERSGSNEQYF.

The V and J genes are TRBV4-3 and TRBJ1-2; D ambiguous. The CDR3 is 12 residues long. Germline-derived CDR1 and CDR2 are LGHNA and YSLEER. V gave up 1 base and J gave up 8 bases, with 8 bases separating them. CDR3 nucleotides: TGCGCCAGCAGCCAAGCCGCACGGGGCTACACCTTC. It translates to CASSQAARGYTF.

The J gene is TRBJ2-5, the V gene TRBV6-1; the match to TRBD1 covers 9 bases. The DNA end is a closer match to TRBJ2-7, so the J assignment may be wrong. Per germline, CDR1 MNHNS and CDR2 SASEGT. CDR3 size: 15 residues. CDR3 amino acids: CASSVDRGSSYEQYF. The CDR3 bases are TGTGCCAGCAGTGTAGACAGGGGGTCCTCCTACGAGCAGTACTTC.

The J gene is TRBJ1-5, the V gene TRBV5-1; D is perhaps TRBD1 (6 bases). Trimming shortened V by 0 bases and J by 2 bases, and 9 bases separated the two germline ends. Germline values: CDR1 SGHRS, CDR2 YFSETQ. CDR3 length: 15 amino acids. This chain's CDR3 is CASSLDSGGNQPQHF. CDR3 bases: TGCGCCAGCAGCTTGGATTCAGGGGGCAATCAGCCCCAGCATTTT. Supplemented by reference TRBV5-1 and TRBJ1-5, the full variable domain reads KAGVTQTPRYLIKTRGQQVTLSCSPISGHRSVSWYQQTPGQGLQFLFEYFSETQRNKGNFPGRFSGRQFSNSRSEMNVSTLELGDSALYLCASSLDSGGNQPQHFGDGTRLSIL.

The chain carries TRBV7-2 and TRBJ2-7; 13 bases are shared with TRBD2. The CDR3 is 16 amino acids. The V segment lost 1 base and the J segment 4 bases; nucleotides outside the gene matches: 4. Germline V gene lookup returns CDR1 SGHTA and CDR2 FQGNSA. CDR3 nucleotides: TGTGCCAGCAGCTTAGTACTAGCGGGAGGGCTTTACGAGCAGTACTTC. Its translation: CASSLVLAGGLYEQYF.

This chain joins TRBV23-1 and TRBJ2-7; D gene ambiguous. TRBV23-1 is sorted into the ORF group, with uncertain function. Trimming took off 5 bases at V and 1 base at J, with 9 bases between the two ends. The CDR3 length is 13 residues. The CDR3 DNA reads TGCGCCAGCAGTAATGGCGGATCCTACGAGCAGTACTTC. Amino acids: CASSNGGSYEQYF.

The chain links TRBV18 to TRBJ1-2; D possibly corresponds to TRBD1 (6 bases). Germline loops: CDR1 KGHSH, CDR2 LQKENI. V was clipped by 3 bases and J by 8 bases, with 13 bases between them. This CDR3 is 13 amino acids long. The DNA of the CDR3 is TGTGCCAGCTCACCTGGGGACACCAGCGGCTACACCTTC. It translates to CASSPGDTSGYTF.

V is TRBV28 and J is TRBJ1-1; D is perhaps TRBD1 (6 bases). This CDR3 is built from 12 residues. Per the germline V gene, CDR1 is MDHEN and CDR2 is SYDVKM. Deletions cut 5 bases from V and 6 bases from J, with 10 bases between. CDR3 in DNA: TGTGCCAGCAGTGGGGGGGCCCCTGAAGCTTTCTTT. It is translated as CASSGGAPEAFF.

The chain joins TRBV5-1 to TRBJ2-7, with TRBD1 identical over 10 bases. This CDR3 comprises 16 residues. Trimming removed 0 bases from V and 0 bases from J; junction bases left unmatched: 3. The germline V gene encodes CDR1 SGHRS and CDR2 YFSETQ. CDR3 protein: CASSLGWTGGSYEQYF. The CDR3 DNA reads TGCGCCAGCAGCTTGGGTTGGACAGGGGGCTCCTACGAGCAGTACTTC.

This clone was seen just once. V and J are TRBV14 and TRBJ1-3, with a tentative D call TRBD1 (5 bases). V was shortened by 1 base and J by 2 bases, with 9 bases between the two germline ends. CDR1 SGHDN and CDR2 FVKESK come from the germline V gene. The CDR3 has 15 residues. The CDR3 protein is CASSQGQGAGNTIYF. CDR3 DNA: TGTGCCAGCAGCCAAGGTCAGGGCGCTGGAAACACCATATATTTT. Looking up the rest from reference TRBV14 and TRBJ1-3 gives the full variable domain: EAGVTQFPSHSVIEKGQTVTLRCDPISGHDNLYWYRRVMGKEIKFLLHFVKESKQDESGMPNNRFLAERTGGTYSTLKVQPAELEDSGVYFCASSQGQGAGNTIYFGEGSWLTVV.

In DNA, the CDR3 is TGTGCCAGCAGCTCGCCGGGACAGCCCTCGTCGCAGTTCTTC. It yields the protein CASSSPGQPSSQFF. The V call is TRBV5-4, the J call TRBJ2-1; 7 nucleotides agree with TRBD1. Per germline, CDR1 SGHNT and CDR2 YYREEE (reference sequence). The ends lost 3 bases at V and 12 bases at J; junction bases unmatched: 12. This CDR3 is 14 amino acids long.

The chain couples TRBV25-1 to TRBJ2-1; 14 bases are a match to TRBD2. The germline CDR1 and CDR2 sequences are MGHDK and SYGVNS. CDR3 length: 15 amino acids. V dropped 3 bases and J dropped 10; count of bases not matched to a gene: 5. CDR3 amino acids: CASSETSGRALEQFF. The CDR3 DNA sequence: TGTGCCAGCAGTGAGACTAGCGGGAGGGCCCTGGAGCAGTTCTTC.